This T cell receptor beta chain came from a study of blood T cell repertoires in COVID-19. The overall study: Specimens from acute and convalescent COVID-19 originated in the United States, Italy and Spain. PBMCs, B-cell-depleted T cells, or T cells provided the cDNA or gDNA that made up the material.

Under the authors' procedure: It was from reference gene primer amplification that nucleated cell counts were estimated. Clones were read by immunoSEQ multiplex PCR, and TCRdb kept only the in-frame ones, dropping some. Clonal size and the V and J genes are those of that table, whereas D and trimming came from the DNA. This table has 210,000 or so clones, approximately 79% appearing once. V lost 10 bases to trimming and J lost 0 bases; unmatched junction nucleotides: 5. Germline CDR1 MDHEN, CDR2 SYDVKM. This CDR3 comprises 13 residues. J is TRBJ1-1 and V is TRBV28; 7 bases are a match to TRBD1. The sequencing sample was made of peripheral blood. The source is a human donor in a cohort sampled during active COVID-19. CDR3 in amino acids: CATLRGMNTEAFF. The CDR3 nucleotides are TGTGCCACCCTCAGGGGGATGAACACTGAAGCTTTCTTT.